This TCR beta chain was sequenced during a study of blood T cell repertoires in COVID-19. Germline-derived CDR1 and CDR2 are SGHRS and YFSETQ. Trimming removed 4 bases at V and 0 bases at J, with 7 bases between. The CDR3 is 13 amino acids. Cohort 3 donors counted as recovered after two negative PCRs, clearance, or resolved symptoms. Profiling relied on immunoSEQ multiplex PCR, and the TCRdb table lists in-frame clones only, not all of them. The repertoire holds roughly 300,000 clones, with 87% as singletons. The chain carries TRBV5-1 and TRBJ1-1; unclear D gene. The TCR sequence derives from a woman in her thirties who had recovered from COVID-19. The sequenced sample was PBMCs or T cells enriched from blood (not recorded which). CDR3 DNA sequence: TGCGCCAGCAGCCTTACATTGAACACTGAAGCTTTCTTT. As protein: CASSLTLNTEAFF.